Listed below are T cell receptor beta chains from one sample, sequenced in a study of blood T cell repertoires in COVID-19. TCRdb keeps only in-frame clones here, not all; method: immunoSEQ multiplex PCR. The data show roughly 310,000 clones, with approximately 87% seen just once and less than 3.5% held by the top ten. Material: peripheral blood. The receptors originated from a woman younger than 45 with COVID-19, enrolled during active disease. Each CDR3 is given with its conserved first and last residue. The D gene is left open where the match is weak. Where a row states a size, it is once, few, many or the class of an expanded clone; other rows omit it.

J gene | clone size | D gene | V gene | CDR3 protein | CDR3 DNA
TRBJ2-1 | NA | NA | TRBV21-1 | CASGQRESYNEQFF | TGTGCCAGCGGTCAGCGGGAGTCCTACAATGAGCAGTTCTTC
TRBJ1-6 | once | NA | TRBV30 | CAWGGVTPLHF | TGTGCCTGGGGCGGTGTAACACCCCTCCACTTT
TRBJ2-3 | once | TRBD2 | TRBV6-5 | CASRTSGSTDTQYF | TGTGCCAGCAGGACTAGCGGGAGCACAGATACGCAGTATTTT
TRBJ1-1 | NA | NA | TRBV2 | CASSEARGRNTEAFF | TGTGCCAGCAGTGAAGCGAGAGGCAGGAACACTGAAGCTTTCTTT
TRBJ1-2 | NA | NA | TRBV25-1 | CASSEYRGGDYYGYTF | TGTGCCAGCAGTGAATATCGTGGAGGGGATTACTATGGCTACACCTTC
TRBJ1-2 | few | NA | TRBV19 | CASDSGTYGYTF | TGTGCCAGCGACAGTGGAACCTATGGCTACACCTTC
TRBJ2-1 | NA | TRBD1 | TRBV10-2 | CASSERDRHASGQFF | TGCGCCAGCAGTGAAAGGGACAGACACGCTAGTGGGCAGTTCTTC
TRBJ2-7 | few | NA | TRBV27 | CASSHGSEQYF | TGTGCCAGCAGTCACGGGAGCGAGCAGTACTTC
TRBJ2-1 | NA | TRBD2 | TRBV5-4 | CASSPTSGRSYNEQFF | TGTGCCAGCAGCCCGACTAGCGGGAGATCCTACAATGAGCAGTTCTTC
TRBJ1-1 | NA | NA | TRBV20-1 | CSASLQPEAFF | TGCAGTGCTAGCCTACAGCCTGAAGCTTTCTTT
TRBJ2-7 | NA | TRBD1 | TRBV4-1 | CASSHVQGARYEQYF | TGCGCCAGCAGCCATGTACAGGGGGCCCGCTACGAGCAGTACTTC
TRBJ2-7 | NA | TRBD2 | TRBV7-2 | CASSPLAGGAYEQYF | TGTGCCAGCAGCCCACTAGCGGGGGGGGCCTACGAGCAGTACTTC
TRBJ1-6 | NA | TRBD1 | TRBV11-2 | CASSLTGQGGPSPLHF | TGTGCCAGCAGTCTCACTGGACAGGGAGGTCCGTCACCCCTCCACTTT
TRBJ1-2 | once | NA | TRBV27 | CASRRGSTNYGYTF | TGTGCCAGCAGGCGGGGGAGCACTAACTATGGCTACACCTTC
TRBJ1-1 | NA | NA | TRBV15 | CATSRDRLNEDSYNEAFF | TGTGCCACCAGCAGAGATCGACTCAATGAAGATTCGTATAATGAAGCTTTCTTT
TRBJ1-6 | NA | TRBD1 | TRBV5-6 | CASSYTGGRWSPLHF | TGTGCCAGCAGCTACACAGGGGGCAGGTGGTCACCCCTCCACTTT
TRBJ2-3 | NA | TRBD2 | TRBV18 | CASSAEELAEFTDTQYF | TGTGCCAGCTCCGCAGAGGAACTAGCGGAGTTCACAGATACGCAGTATTTT
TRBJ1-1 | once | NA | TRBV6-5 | CASSYLQGRNTEAFF | TGTGCCAGCAGTTACTTACAGGGTAGGAACACTGAAGCTTTCTTT
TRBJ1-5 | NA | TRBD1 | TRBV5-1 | CASSLEGTGNQPQHF | TGCGCCAGCAGCTTGGAGGGGACAGGGAATCAGCCCCAGCATTTT
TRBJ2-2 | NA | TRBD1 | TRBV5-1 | CASSLAIRFAAGGNTGELFF | TGCGCCAGCAGCTTGGCCATTCGGTTTGCGGCAGGGGGTAACACCGGGGAGCTGTTTTTT
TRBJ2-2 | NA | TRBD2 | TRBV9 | CASSVAQAGRGTGELFF | TGTGCCAGCAGCGTAGCTCAAGCGGGACGAGGCACCGGGGAGCTGTTTTTT
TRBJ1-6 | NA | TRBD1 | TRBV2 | CASRGGQGKGPLHF | TGTGCCAGCAGGGGTGGACAGGGGAAAGGACCCCTCCACTTT
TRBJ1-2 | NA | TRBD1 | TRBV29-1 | CSVEITGDPRYGYTF | TGCAGCGTTGAGATTACAGGGGATCCGCGTTATGGCTACACCTTC
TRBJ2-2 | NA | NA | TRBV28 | CASSLGGAGTGELFF | TGTGCCAGCAGTTTAGGGGGGGCTGGCACCGGGGAGCTGTTTTTT
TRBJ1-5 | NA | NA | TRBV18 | CASSPALLPGDNQPQHF | TGTGCCAGCTCACCAGCATTACTCCCAGGGGACAATCAGCCCCAGCATTTT
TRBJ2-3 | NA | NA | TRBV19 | CASSIQGGRTDTQYF | TGTGCCAGTAGTATACAGGGAGGCCGCACAGATACGCAGTATTTT
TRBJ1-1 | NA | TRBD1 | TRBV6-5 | CASSKDRETEAFF | TGTGCCAGCAGCAAGGACAGGGAGACTGAAGCTTTCTTT
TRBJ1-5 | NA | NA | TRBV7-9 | CASSLKGEDQPQHF | TGTGCCAGCAGCTTAAAAGGGGAGGATCAGCCCCAGCATTTT
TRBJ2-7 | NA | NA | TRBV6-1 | CASSEAGRSYEQYF | TGTGCCAGCAGTGAAGCGGGCAGATCCTACGAGCAGTACTTC
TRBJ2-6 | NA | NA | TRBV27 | CASSLPPRSGANVLTF | TGTGCCAGCAGTTTACCCCCCCGCTCTGGGGCCAACGTCCTGACTTTC
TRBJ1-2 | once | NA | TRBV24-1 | CATSDVDRIHGYTF | TGTGCCACCAGTGATGTTGACAGAATTCATGGCTACACCTTC
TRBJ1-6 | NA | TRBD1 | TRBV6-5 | CASSPSGQGYSPLHF | TGTGCCAGCAGTCCATCGGGACAGGGATATTCACCCCTCCACTTT
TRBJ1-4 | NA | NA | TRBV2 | CASSESGGWNEKLFF | TGTGCCAGCAGTGAATCGGGTGGATGGAACGAAAAACTGTTTTTT
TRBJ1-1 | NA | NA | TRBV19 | CASSIGTFHTEAFF | TGTGCCAGTAGTATAGGGACTTTTCACACTGAAGCTTTCTTT
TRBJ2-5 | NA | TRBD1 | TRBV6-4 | CASSLDRGETQYF | TGTGCCAGCAGTCTAGACAGGGGAGAGACCCAGTACTTC
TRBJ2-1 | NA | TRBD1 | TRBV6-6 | CASSRGGQVVLSYNEQFF | TGTGCCAGCAGTCGCGGCGGACAGGTGGTCCTCTCCTACAATGAGCAGTTCTTC
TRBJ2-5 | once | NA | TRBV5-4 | CASSFAGVRETQYF | TGTGCCAGCAGCTTCGCAGGGGTGCGGGAGACCCAGTACTTC
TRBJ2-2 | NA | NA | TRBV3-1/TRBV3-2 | CASSQTRVLSELFF | TGTGCCAGCAGTCAAACGAGGGTGTTGTCGGAGCTGTTTTTT
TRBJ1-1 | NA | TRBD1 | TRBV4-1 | CASSQDIPTVTGASTEAFF | TGCGCCAGCAGCCAAGATATCCCCACCGTAACAGGGGCTTCAACTGAAGCTTTCTTT
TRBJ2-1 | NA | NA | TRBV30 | CAWITPPSPGQFF | TGTGCCTGGATCACTCCACCCTCCCCCGGGCAGTTCTTC
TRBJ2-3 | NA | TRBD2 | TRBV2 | CAGREADTQYF | TGTGCCGGGCGGGAGGCTGATACGCAGTATTTT
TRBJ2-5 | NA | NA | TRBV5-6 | CASSPGVLRAVQETQYF | TGTGCCAGCAGCCCCGGGGTGTTACGGGCGGTCCAAGAGACCCAGTACTTC
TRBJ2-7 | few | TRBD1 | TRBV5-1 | CASSSGQGGSEQYF | TGCGCCAGCAGCTCGGGACAGGGCGGAAGCGAGCAGTACTTC
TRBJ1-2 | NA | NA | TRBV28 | CASVGGAAAYGYTF | TGTGCCAGCGTGGGGGGAGCCGCGGCTTATGGCTACACCTTC
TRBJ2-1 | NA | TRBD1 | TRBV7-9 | CASSLGQGSDEQFF | TGTGCCAGCAGCTTAGGACAGGGGTCAGATGAGCAGTTCTTC
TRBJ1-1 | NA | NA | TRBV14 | CASSRTVFAEAFF | TGTGCCAGCAGCCGAACAGTCTTCGCTGAAGCTTTCTTT
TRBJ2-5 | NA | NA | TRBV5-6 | CASSLVGETQYF | TGTGCCAGCAGCTTGGTCGGGGAGACCCAGTACTTC
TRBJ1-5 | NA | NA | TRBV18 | CASSSGGQPQHF | TGTGCCAGCTCATCAGGTGGACAGCCCCAGCATTTT
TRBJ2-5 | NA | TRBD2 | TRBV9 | CASSVGHSGKETQYF | TGTGCCAGCAGCGTGGGTCATAGCGGGAAAGAGACCCAGTACTTC
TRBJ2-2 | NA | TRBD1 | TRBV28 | CASRWGTVATGELFF | TGTGCCAGCAGATGGGGGACAGTCGCCACCGGGGAGCTGTTTTTT
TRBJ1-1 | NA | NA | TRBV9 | CASSVGQGWVDTEAFF | TGTGCCAGCAGCGTAGGGCAGGGATGGGTGGACACTGAAGCTTTCTTT
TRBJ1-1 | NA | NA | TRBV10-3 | CAISPGTNTEAFF | TGTGCCATCAGTCCCGGGACAAACACTGAAGCTTTCTTT
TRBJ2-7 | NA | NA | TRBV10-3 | CAITGDTSYEQYF | TGTGCCATCACAGGGGACACATCCTACGAGCAGTACTTC